The T cell receptor (beta chain) described here comes from a study of blood T cell repertoires in COVID-19. Libraries were prepared by immunoSEQ multiplex PCR; TCRdb keeps only in-frame clonotypes and omits some of them. The table records about 370,000 clones, 70% to 90% of them present only once. Seattle's enrolled individuals joined amid active infection and were then monitored longitudinally. The CDR3 is 15 residues long. CDR1 is SGHAT and CDR2 is FQNNGV in the germline V gene. Deletions cut 5 bases from V and 4 bases from J, with 15 bases between. The source is a woman younger than 45 with COVID-19, enrolled during active disease. The source material was peripheral blood. V is TRBV11-2 and J is TRBJ2-1, with D possibly being TRBD2 (5 bases). The CDR3 DNA reads as TGTGCCAGCAGCCCAACCCGGGGTCAGTACAATGAGCAGTTCTTC. It codes for CASSPTRGQYNEQFF.